This T cell receptor beta chain was documented in a study of blood T cell repertoires in COVID-19. Study-wide background: Samples of COVID-19 (acute and convalescent) were obtained from the United States, Italy and Spain. PBMCs, B-cell-depleted T cells, or T cells were the source of the cDNA or gDNA that made up the material.

In the authors' workflow: Amplified reference gene primers provided the basis for estimating nucleated cell counts. Sequenced by immunoSEQ multiplex PCR; TCRdb stores in-frame clones only, minus some. V, J and clone size reflect that table, while D and trimming were determined from the DNA. Among around 60,000 clones, roughly 87% were seen once, and the ten largest hold 3.5%. CDR3 length equals 17 residues. What was sequenced was peripheral blood. The genes are TRBV21-1 and TRBJ1-5; the table gives TRBD1 as D, unverified against the DNA. TRBV21-1 is shown as a pseudogene. The sequence came from a man aged 50 to 60 with active COVID-19. The CDR3 region has the DNA TGTGCCAGCAGCAAAAGGGGCCCCCGCAGTTCTAATCAGCCCCAGCATTTT. It encodes CASSKRGPRSSNQPQHF.